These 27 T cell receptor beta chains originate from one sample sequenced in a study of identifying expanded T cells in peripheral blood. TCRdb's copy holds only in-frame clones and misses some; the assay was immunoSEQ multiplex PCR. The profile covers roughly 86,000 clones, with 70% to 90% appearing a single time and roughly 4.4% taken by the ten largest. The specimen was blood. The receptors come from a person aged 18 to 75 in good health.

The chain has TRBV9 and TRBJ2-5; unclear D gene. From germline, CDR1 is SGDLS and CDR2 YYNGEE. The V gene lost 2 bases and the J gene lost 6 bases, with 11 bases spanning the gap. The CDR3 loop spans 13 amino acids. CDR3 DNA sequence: TGTGCCAGCAGCGTCGACCCCACCCAGACCCAGTACTTC. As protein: CASSVDPTQTQYF.

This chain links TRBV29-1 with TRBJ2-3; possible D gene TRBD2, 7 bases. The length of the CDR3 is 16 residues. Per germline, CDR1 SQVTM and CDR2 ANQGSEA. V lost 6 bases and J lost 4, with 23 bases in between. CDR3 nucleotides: TGCAGCGTGGCCCCGTTGGGGGGGCGAAGGGCAGATACGCAGTATTTT. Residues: CSVAPLGGRRADTQYF.

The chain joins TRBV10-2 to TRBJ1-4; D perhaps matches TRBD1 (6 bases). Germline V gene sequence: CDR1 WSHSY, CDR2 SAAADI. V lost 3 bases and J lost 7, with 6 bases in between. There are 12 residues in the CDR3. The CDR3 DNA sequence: TGCGCCAGCAGTGAAGGGGGTGAAAAACTGTTTTTT. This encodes CASSEGGEKLFF.

The CDR3 protein is CASRQSSYNSPLHF. CDR3 sequence (DNA): TGTGCCAGTAGACAGAGCTCCTATAATTCACCCCTCCACTTT. The chain combines TRBV19 with TRBJ1-6, with D uncertain. The CDR3 loop spans 14 amino acids. CDR1 and CDR2 from the germline V gene are LNHDA and SQIVND (reference sequence). The ends were cut back, 6 bases at V and 0 bases at J, with 6 bases in the middle.

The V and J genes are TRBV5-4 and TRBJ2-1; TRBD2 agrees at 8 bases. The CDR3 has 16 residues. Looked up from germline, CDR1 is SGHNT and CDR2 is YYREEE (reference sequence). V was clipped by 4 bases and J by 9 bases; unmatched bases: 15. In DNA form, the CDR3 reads TGTGCCAGCAGCCCGGGGGGGGGCGCTAGCTACGTTGAGCAGTTCTTC. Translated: CASSPGGGASYVEQFF.

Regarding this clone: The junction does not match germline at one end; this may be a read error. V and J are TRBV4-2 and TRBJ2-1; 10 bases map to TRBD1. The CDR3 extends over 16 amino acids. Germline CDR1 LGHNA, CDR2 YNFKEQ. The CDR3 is CASSPPPGTGDNGQFF. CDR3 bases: TGTGCCAGCAGCCCACCTCCCGGGACAGGGGACAATGGGCAGTTCTTC.

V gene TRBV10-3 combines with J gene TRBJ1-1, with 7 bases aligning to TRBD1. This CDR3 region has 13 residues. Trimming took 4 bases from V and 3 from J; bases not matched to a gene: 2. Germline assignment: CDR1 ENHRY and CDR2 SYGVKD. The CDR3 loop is CAISGQGDTEAFF. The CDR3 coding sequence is TGTGCCATCAGTGGACAGGGAGACACTGAAGCTTTCTTT.

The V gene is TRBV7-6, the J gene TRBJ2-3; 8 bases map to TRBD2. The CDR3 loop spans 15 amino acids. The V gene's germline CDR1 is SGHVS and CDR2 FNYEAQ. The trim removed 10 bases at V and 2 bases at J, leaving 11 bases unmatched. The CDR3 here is CATQKRGPSTDTQYF. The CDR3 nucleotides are TGTGCCACTCAGAAGCGGGGGCCTTCCACAGATACGCAGTATTTT.

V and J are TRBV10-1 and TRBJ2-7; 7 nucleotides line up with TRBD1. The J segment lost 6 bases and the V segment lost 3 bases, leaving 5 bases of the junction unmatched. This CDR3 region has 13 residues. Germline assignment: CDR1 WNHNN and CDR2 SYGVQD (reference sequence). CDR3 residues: CASSDPGTAEQYF. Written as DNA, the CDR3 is TGCGCCAGCAGTGATCCCGGGACAGCCGAGCAGTACTTC.

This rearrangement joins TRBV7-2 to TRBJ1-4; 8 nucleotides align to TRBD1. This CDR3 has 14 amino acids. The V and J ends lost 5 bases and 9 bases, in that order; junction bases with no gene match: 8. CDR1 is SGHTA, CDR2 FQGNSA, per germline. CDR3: CASSLIGQGQKLFF. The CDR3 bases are TGTGCCAGCAGCCTAATCGGACAGGGACAAAAACTGTTTTTT. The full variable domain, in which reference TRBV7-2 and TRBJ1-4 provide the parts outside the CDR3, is GAGVSQSPSNKVTEKGKDVELRCDPISGHTALYWYRQSLGQGLEFLIYFQGNSAPDKSGLPSDRFSAERTGGSVSTLTIQRTQQEDSAVYLCASSLIGQGQKLFFGSGTQLSVL.

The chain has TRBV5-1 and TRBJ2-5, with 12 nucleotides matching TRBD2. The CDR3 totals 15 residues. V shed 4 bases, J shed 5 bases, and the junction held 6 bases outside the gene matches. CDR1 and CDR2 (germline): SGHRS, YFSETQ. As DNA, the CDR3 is TGCGCCAGCAGCCTCCTAGCGGGGGGGTACGAGACCCAGTACTTC. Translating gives CASSLLAGGYETQYF.

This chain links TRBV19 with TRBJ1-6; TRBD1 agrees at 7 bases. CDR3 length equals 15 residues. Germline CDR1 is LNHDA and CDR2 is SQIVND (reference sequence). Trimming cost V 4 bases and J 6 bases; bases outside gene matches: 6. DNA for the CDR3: TGTGCCAGTAGTACACGGGACAGCGTTAATTCACCCCTCCACTTT. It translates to CASSTRDSVNSPLHF.

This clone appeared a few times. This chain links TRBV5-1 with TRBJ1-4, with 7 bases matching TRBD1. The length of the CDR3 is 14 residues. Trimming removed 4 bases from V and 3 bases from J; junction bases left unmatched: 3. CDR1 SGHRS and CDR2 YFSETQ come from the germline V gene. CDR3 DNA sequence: TGCGCCAGCAGCCCCGGACAGGCTAATGAAAAACTGTTTTTT. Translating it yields CASSPGQANEKLFF. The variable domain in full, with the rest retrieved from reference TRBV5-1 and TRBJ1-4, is KAGVTQTPRYLIKTRGQQVTLSCSPISGHRSVSWYQQTPGQGLQFLFEYFSETQRNKGNFPGRFSGRQFSNSRSEMNVSTLELGDSALYLCASSPGQANEKLFFGSGTQLSVL.

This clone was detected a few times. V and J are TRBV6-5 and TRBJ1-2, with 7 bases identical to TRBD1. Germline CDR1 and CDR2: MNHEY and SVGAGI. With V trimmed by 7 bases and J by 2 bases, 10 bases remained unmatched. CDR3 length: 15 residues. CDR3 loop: CASKPGTAQNYGYTF. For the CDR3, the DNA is TGTGCCAGCAAACCCGGGACAGCACAGAACTATGGCTACACCTTC.

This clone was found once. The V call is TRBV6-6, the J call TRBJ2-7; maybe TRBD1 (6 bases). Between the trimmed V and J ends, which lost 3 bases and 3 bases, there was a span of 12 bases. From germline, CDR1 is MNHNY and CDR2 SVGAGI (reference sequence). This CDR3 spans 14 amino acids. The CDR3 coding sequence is TGTGCCAGCAGTTATTCGAGGGACAACTACGAGCAGTACTTC. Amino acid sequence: CASSYSRDNYEQYF.

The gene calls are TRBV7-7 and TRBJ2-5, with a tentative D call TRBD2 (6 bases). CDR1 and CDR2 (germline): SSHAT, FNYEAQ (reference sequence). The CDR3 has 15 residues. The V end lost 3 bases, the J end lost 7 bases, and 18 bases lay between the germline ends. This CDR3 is CASSFRVGDSATQYF. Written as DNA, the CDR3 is TGTGCCAGCAGCTTCAGGGTGGGGGACTCGGCGACCCAGTACTTC.

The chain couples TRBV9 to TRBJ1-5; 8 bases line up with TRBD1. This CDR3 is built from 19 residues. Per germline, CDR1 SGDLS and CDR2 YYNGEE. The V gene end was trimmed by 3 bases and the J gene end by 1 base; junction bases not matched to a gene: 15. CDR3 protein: CASSDRGQDIILSNQPQHF. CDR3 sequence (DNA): TGTGCCAGCAGCGACCGGGGACAGGACATAATTTTAAGCAATCAGCCCCAGCATTTT.

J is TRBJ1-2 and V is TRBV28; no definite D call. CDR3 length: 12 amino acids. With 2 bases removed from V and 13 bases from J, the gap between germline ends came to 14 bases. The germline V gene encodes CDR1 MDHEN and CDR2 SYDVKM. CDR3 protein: CASSLPPQPVTF. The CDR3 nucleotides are TGTGCCAGCAGTTTACCCCCCCAGCCGGTCACCTTC.

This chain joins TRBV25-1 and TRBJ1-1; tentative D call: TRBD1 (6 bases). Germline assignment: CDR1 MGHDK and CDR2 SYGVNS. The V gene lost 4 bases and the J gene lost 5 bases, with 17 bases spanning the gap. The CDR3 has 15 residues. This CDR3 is CASSAPEGVRTEAFF. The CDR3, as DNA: TGTGCCAGCAGTGCGCCCGAGGGGGTTAGGACTGAAGCTTTCTTT.

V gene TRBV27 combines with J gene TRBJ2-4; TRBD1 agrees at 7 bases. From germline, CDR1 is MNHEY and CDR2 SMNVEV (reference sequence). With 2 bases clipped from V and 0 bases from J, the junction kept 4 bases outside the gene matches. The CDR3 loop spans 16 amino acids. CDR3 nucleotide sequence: TGTGCCAGCAGTTTAATAGGGGGCATAGCCAAAAACATTCAGTACTTC. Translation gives CASSLIGGIAKNIQYF.

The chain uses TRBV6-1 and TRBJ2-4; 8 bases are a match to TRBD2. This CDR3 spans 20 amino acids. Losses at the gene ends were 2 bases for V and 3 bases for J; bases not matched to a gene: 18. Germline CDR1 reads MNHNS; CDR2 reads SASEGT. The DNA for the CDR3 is TGTGCCAGCAGTGAAATCCCGGGGGGGCGCTTTCTTGTAGGCAAAAACATTCAGTACTTC. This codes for CASSEIPGGRFLVGKNIQYF.

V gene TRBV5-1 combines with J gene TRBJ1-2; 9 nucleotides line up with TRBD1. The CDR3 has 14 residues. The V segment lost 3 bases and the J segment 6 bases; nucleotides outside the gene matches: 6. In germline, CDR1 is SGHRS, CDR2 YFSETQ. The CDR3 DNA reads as TGCGCCAGCAGCTCCTACGGACAGGGGAATGGCTACACCTTC. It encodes CASSSYGQGNGYTF.

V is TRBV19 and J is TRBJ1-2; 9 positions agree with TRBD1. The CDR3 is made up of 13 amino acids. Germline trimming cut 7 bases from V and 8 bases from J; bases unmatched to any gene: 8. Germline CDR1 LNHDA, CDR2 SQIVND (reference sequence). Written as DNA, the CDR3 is TGTGCCAGTACCCCGACAGGGGGAGAGGGCTACACCTTC. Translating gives CASTPTGGEGYTF.

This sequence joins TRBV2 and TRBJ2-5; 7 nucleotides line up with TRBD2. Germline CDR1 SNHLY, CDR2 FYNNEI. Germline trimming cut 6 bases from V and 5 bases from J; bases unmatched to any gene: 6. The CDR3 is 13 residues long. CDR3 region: CASSPPGGETQYF. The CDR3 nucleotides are TGTGCCAGCAGCCCTCCCGGGGGGGAGACCCAGTACTTC.

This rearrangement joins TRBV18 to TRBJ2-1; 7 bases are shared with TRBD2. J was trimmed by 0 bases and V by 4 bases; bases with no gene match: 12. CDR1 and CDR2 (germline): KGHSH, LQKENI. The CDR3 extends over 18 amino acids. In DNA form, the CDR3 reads TGTGCCAGCTCACTAAACGACCTCGGGGGGAGCTCCTACAATGAGCAGTTCTTC. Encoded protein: CASSLNDLGGSSYNEQFF.

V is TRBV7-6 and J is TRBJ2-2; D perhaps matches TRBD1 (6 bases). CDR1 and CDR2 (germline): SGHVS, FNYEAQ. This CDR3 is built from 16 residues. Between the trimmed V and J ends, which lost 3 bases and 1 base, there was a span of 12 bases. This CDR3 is CASSLTRTENTGELFF. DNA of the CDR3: TGTGCCAGCAGCTTGACGCGGACAGAGAACACCGGGGAGCTGTTTTTT.

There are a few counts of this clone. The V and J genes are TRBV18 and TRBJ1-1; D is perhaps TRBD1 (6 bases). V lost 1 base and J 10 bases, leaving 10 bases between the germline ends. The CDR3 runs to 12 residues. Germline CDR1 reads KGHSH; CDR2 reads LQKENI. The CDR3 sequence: CASSPLGGSAFF. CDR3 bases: TGTGCCAGCTCACCACTGGGGGGCTCAGCTTTCTTT. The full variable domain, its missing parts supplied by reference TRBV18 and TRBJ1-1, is NAGVMQNPRHLVRRRGQEARLRCSPMKGHSHVYWYRQLPEEGLKFMVYLQKENIIDESGMPKERFSAEFPKEGPSILRIQQVVRGDSAAYFCASSPLGGSAFFGQGTRLTVV.